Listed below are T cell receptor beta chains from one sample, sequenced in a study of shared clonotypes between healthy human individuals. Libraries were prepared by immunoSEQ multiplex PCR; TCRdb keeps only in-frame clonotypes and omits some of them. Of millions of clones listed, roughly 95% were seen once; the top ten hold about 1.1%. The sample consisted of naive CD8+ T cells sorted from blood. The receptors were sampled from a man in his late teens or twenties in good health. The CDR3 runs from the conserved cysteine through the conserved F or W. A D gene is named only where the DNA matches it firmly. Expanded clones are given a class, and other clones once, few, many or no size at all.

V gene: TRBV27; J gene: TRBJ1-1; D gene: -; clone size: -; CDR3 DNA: TGTGCCAGCAGTACGCACTTGAACACTGAAGCTTTCTTT; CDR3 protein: CASSTHLNTEAFF
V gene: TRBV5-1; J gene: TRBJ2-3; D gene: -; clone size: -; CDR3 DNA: TGCGCCAGCAGCTTCCTCCGCACAGATACGCAGTATTTT; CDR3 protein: CASSFLRTDTQYF
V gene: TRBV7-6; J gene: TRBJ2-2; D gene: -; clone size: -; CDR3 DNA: TGTGCCAGCAGCTTAGCGAGGGCTTCCACCGGGGAACTGTTTTTT; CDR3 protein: CASSLARASTGELFF
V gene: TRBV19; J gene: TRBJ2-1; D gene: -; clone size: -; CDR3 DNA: TGTGCCAGTAGTATGTTCCAACACAATGAGCAGTTCTTC; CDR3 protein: CASSMFQHNEQFF
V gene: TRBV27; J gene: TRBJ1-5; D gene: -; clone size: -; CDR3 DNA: TGTGCCAGCAGTGGCACGGTAGAATCATGGCCCCAGCATTTT; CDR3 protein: CASSGTVESWPQHF
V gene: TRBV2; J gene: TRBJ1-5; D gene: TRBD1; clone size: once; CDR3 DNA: TGTGCCAGCAGTGAAACAGGGGGAGATAGCAATCAGCCCCAGCATTTT; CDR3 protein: CASSETGGDSNQPQHF
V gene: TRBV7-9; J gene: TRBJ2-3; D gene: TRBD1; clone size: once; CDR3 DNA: TGTGCCAGCAGCCTAATAGACCAGGGGGTTGCAGATACGCAGTATTTT; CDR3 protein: CASSLIDQGVADTQYF
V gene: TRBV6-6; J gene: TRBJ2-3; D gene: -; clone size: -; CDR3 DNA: TGTGCCAGCAGTTATAGGGGGGCGAGCACAGATACGCAGTATTTT; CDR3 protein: CASSYRGASTDTQYF
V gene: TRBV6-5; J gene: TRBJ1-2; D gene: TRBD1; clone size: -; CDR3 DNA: TGTGCCAGCAGTTACTCGAGGACAGGGAAGGGAGGCTACACCTTC; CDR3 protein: CASSYSRTGKGGYTF
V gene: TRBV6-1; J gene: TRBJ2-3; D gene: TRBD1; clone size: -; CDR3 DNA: TGTGCCAGCAGTCGGGACAGGGGCACAGATACGCAGTATTTT; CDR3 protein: CASSRDRGTDTQYF
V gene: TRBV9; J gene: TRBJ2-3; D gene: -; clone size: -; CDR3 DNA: TGTGCCAGCAGCGACCCAATCACAGATACGCAGTATTTT; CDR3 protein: CASSDPITDTQYF
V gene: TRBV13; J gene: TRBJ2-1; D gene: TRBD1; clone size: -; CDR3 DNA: TGTGCCAGCAGCTCTGGGACAGAAAACTACAATGAGCAGTTCTTC; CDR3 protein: CASSSGTENYNEQFF
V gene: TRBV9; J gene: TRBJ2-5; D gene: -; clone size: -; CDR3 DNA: TGTGCCAGCAGCGTCGCGGGCAGCCAAGAGACCCAGTACTTC; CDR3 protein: CASSVAGSQETQYF
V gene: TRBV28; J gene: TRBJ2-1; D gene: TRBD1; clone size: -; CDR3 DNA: TGTGCCAGCAGTTTCCCGGGACAGGATGAATCCTACAATGAGCAGTTCTTC; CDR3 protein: CASSFPGQDESYNEQFF
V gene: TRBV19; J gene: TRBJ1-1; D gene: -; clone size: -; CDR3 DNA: TGTGCCAGTAGTCAGGGGTTCACTGAAGCTTTCTTT; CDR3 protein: CASSQGFTEAFF
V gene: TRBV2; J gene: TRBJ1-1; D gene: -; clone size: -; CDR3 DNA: TGTGCCGTGGGTAGGGGGAACACTGAAGCTTTCTTT; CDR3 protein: CAVGRGNTEAFF
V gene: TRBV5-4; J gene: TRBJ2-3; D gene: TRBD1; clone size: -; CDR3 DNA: TGTGCCAGCAGCCCTGGACAGGGGAGAAGGGCTTTCACAGATACGCAGTATTTT; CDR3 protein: CASSPGQGRRAFTDTQYF
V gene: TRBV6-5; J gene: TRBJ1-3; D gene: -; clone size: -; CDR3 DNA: TGTGCCAGCAGTTACTCGCAGGGGTCGGGAAACACCATATATTTT; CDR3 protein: CASSYSQGSGNTIYF
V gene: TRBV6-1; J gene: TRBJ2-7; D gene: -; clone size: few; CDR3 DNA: TGTGCCACCACCCTCGGAGGCTACGAGCAGTACTTC; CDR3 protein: CATTLGGYEQYF
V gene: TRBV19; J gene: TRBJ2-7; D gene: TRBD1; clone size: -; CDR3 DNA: TGTGCCAGTAGTATAGCGGGACAGACCTACGAGCAGTACTTC; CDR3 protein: CASSIAGQTYEQYF
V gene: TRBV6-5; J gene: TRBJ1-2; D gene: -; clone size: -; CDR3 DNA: TGTGCCAGCAGCCCCAGGGAAGGGGGCTATGGCTACACCTTC; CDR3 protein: CASSPREGGYGYTF
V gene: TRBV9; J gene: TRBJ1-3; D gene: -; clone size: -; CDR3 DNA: TGTGCCAGCAGCGCCACAGGGTACCCCTCTGGAAACACCATATATTTT; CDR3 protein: CASSATGYPSGNTIYF
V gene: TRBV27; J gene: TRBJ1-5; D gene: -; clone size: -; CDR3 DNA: TGTGCCAGCAGTCTTAGTGGGAATCAGCCCCAGCATTTT; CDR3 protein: CASSLSGNQPQHF
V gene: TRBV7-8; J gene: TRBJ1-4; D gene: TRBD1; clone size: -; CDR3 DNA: TGTGCCAGCAGCCCAGGGACAGGGGGCGCAGCTAATGAAAAACTGTTTTTT; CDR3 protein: CASSPGTGGAANEKLFF
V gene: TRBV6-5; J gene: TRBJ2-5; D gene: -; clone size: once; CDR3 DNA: TGTGCCAGCAGTTACTCAGAAGGGGAGACCCAGTACTTC; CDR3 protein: CASSYSEGETQYF
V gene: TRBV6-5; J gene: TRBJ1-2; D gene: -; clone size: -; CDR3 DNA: TGTGCCAGCAGCCCCGAGGGCGGACTAAACTATGGCTACACCTTC; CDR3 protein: CASSPEGGLNYGYTF
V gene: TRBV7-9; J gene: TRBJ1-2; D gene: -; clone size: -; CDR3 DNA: TGTGCCAGCAGCTTAGAAGAATGGGCGACGAAAGGCTACACCTTC; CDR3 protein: CASSLEEWATKGYTF
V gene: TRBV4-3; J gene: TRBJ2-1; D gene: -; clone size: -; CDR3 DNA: TGCGCCAGCAGCCACCCACCTAGCGAGAAGAATAATGAGCAGTTCTTC; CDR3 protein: CASSHPPSEKNNEQFF
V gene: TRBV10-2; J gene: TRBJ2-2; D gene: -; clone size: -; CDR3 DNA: TGCGCGGTGGAGGGGGTCTACACCGGGGAGCTGTTTTTT; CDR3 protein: CAVEGVYTGELFF
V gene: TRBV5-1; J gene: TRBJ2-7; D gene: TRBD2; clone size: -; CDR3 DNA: TGCGCCAGCAGCCTACTAGCGGACCCTCTCGAGCAGTACTTC; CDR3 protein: CASSLLADPLEQYF
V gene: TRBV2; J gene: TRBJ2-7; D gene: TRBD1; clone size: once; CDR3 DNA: TGTGCCAGCAGTAGGACAGGGGTCTACGAGCAGTACTTC; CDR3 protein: CASSRTGVYEQYF
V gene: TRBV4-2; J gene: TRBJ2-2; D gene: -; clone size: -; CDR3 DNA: TGTGCCAGCAGCCAAGAACAGGGCGACACCGGGGAGCTGTTTTTT; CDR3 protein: CASSQEQGDTGELFF
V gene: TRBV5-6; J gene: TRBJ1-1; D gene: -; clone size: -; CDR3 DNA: TGTGCCAGCAATGAGGGGACCAGCATGAACACTGAAGCTTTCTTT; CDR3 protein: CASNEGTSMNTEAFF
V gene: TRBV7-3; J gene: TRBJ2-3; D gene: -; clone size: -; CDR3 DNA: TGTGCCAGCAGCCCCGACAACACAGATACGCAGTATTTT; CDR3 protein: CASSPDNTDTQYF
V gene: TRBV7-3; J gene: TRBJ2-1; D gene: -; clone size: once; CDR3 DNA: TGTGCCAGCAGCCACCCCTTCGACGGTCACAATGAGCAGTTCTTC; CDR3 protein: CASSHPFDGHNEQFF
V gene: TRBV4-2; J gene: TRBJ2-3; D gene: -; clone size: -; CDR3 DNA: TGTGCCAGCAGCCAAGATCAACTTAGCACAGATACGCAGTATTTT; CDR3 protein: CASSQDQLSTDTQYF
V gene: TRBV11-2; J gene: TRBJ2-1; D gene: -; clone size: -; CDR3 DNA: TGTGCCAGCAGCTCTTCCACCCACGGGAGCTCCTACAATGAGCAGTTCTTC; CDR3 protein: CASSSSTHGSSYNEQFF
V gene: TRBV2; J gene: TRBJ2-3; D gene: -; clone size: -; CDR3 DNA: TGTGCCAGCAGGAGCGGCATAAGTGTGGGTAGTTGGACAGATACGCAGTATTTT; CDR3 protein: CASRSGISVGSWTDTQYF
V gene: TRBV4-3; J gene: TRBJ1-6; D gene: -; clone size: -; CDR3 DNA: TGCGCCAGCAGCCAAGGGCAGGTCGGTTCACCCCTCCACTTT; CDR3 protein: CASSQGQVGSPLHF
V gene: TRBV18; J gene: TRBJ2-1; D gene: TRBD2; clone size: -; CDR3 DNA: TGTGCCAGCTCCAATAGCGGGGAAACCTACAATGAGCAGTTCTTC; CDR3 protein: CASSNSGETYNEQFF
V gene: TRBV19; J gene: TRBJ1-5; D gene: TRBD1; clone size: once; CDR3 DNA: TGTGCCAGTAGTATAGGGGACAGTTACAATCAGCCCCAGCATTTT; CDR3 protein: CASSIGDSYNQPQHF
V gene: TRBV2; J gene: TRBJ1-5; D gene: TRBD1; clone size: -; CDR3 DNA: TGTGCCAGCAGTGACACAGGGGCGTATTCGGCCCAGCATTTT; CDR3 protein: CASSDTGAYSAQHF
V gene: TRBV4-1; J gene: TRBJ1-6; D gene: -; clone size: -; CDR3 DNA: TGCGCCAGCAGCTCTAGGGACGATCCGAATTCACCCCTCCACTTT; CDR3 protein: CASSSRDDPNSPLHF
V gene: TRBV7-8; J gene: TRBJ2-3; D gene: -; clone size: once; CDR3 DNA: TGTGCCAGCAGCTCCAATACGTTACCAGATACGCAGTATTTT; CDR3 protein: CASSSNTLPDTQYF
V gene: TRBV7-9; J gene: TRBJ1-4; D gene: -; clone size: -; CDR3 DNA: TGTGCCAGCCAAGCCCCTTTGGGTGAAAAACTGTTTTTT; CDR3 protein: CASQAPLGEKLFF
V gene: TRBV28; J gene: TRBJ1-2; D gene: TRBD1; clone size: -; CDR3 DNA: TGTGCCAGCCGTCTACGGACAGGCAACTATGGCTACACCTTC; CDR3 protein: CASRLRTGNYGYTF
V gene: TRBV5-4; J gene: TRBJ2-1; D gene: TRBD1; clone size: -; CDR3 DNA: TGTGCCGTCCGAGACAGGGGGTCCAATGAGCAGTTCTTC; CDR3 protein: CAVRDRGSNEQFF